These 20 T cell receptor beta chains were sequenced from one sample in a study of blood T cell repertoires in COVID-19. Assay used: immunoSEQ multiplex PCR; TCRdb lists only in-frame clones, some missing. The sample contains tens of thousands of clones, roughly nine tenths of which appear only once. The sequenced material came from peripheral blood. The receptors shown here come from a human donor with active COVID-19. The donor label of this sample is uncertain.

CDR3 DNA: TGTGCCAGCAGTCAACCGGGACTCCAAGACAATGAGCAGTTCTTC. This encodes CASSQPGLQDNEQFF. This chain connects TRBV6-2 or TRBV6-3 to TRBJ2-1, with D maybe TRBD2 (6 bases). The ends were cut back, 5 bases at V and 5 bases at J, with 16 bases in the middle. CDR3 length: 15 residues. Germline CDR1 and CDR2: MNHEY and SVGEGT.

The gene calls are TRBV7-2 and TRBJ2-1; the match to TRBD2 covers 10 bases. Losses at the gene ends were 5 bases for V and 4 bases for J; bases not matched to a gene: 5. CDR1 and CDR2 (germline): SGHTA, FQGNSA. The CDR3 contains 15 residues. CDR3 residues: CASSIRAGGYNEQFF. The CDR3 DNA reads TGTGCCAGCAGCATACGAGCGGGAGGGTACAATGAGCAGTTCTTC.

The V call is TRBV14, the J call TRBJ1-3, with D perhaps TRBD1 (5 bases). CDR3 length: 14 amino acids. Germline V lookup: CDR1 SGHDN, CDR2 FVKESK. V was pared by 7 bases and J by 3 bases, with 13 bases between. CDR3 loop: CASKPGLGGNTIYF. The CDR3 DNA reads TGTGCCAGCAAACCGGGACTGGGTGGAAACACCATATATTTT.

The V call is TRBV28, the J call TRBJ1-2, with D unresolved. The CDR3 consists of 17 residues. V lost 4 bases to trimming and J lost 4 bases, with 22 bases between them. Germline assignment: CDR1 MDHEN and CDR2 SYDVKM. This chain's CDR3 is CASSYPPDMWLFYGYTF. In nucleotides, the CDR3 is TGTGCCAGCAGTTACCCCCCCGACATGTGGTTATTCTATGGCTACACCTTC.

CDR3 sequence reads: CASSLAAGGPFSTDTQYF. CDR3 coding DNA: TGTGCCAGCAGCTTAGCAGCGGGAGGACCTTTCAGCACAGATACGCAGTATTTT. The V gene is TRBV7-8, the J gene TRBJ2-3, with 9 positions matching TRBD2. This CDR3 contains 18 residues. The germline V gene has CDR1 SGHVS and CDR2 FQNEAQ. J gave up 0 bases and V 0 bases, and 7 bases lay outside the gene matches.

This clone ranks as medium-sized. The V call is TRBV5-1, the J call TRBJ2-7; 8 nucleotides agree with TRBD1. CDR1 and CDR2 (germline): SGHRS, YFSETQ. V lost 3 bases and J lost 3; bases outside the gene matches: 2. The CDR3 runs 13 residues. CDR3 nucleotides: TGCGCCAGCAGCTGGGACAGGAACTACGAGCAGTACTTC. It yields the protein CASSWDRNYEQYF.

The chain couples TRBV11-2 to TRBJ1-1; 8 bases are a match to TRBD1. V was pared by 1 base and J by 0 bases, with 4 bases of the junction left unmatched. The germline CDR1 and CDR2 sequences are SGHAT and FQNNGV. This CDR3 is 16 amino acids long. The CDR3: CASSLGPDRVNTEAFF. CDR3 DNA sequence: TGTGCCAGCAGCTTAGGTCCGGACAGGGTGAACACTGAAGCTTTCTTT.

V gene TRBV5-1 combines with J gene TRBJ1-1, with D perhaps matching TRBD1 (5 bases). CDR1 SGHRS and CDR2 YFSETQ come from the germline V gene. The germline V and J ends were trimmed by 0 bases and 2 bases, with 20 bases remaining between them. This CDR3 contains 18 residues. CDR3 loop: CASSLGEGFSGVNTEAFF. The CDR3 bases are TGCGCCAGCAGCTTGGGGGAAGGGTTTTCGGGGGTCAACACTGAAGCTTTCTTT.

This clone was seen just once. The chain links TRBV28 to TRBJ2-7, with D perhaps TRBD2 (5 bases). CDR3 length: 14 amino acids. The germline gives CDR1 MDHEN, CDR2 SYDVKM. Trimming stripped 2 bases from V and 1 base from J, with 9 bases between. This chain's CDR3 is CASSLVPGSYEQYF. The CDR3 nucleotides read TGTGCCAGCAGTTTAGTACCGGGATCCTACGAGCAGTACTTC.

This clone showed up just a few times. The CDR3 DNA is TGTGCCAGCAGCTTCATAGGGGACAGGGCTCAGCCCCAGCATTTT. It encodes CASSFIGDRAQPQHF. The chain has TRBV7-2 and TRBJ1-5, with 9 bases aligning to TRBD1. J lost 6 bases, V lost 3 bases, and 6 bases had no gene match. Germline lookup yields CDR1 SGHTA and CDR2 FQGNSA. The CDR3 has 15 residues.

This chain's CDR3 is CASSPLQGYSNQPQHF. CDR3 sequence (DNA): TGTGCCAGCAGCCCGTTGCAGGGGTACAGCAATCAGCCCCAGCATTTT. The rearrangement uses TRBV9 and TRBJ1-5, with a tentative D call TRBD1 (6 bases). Trimming cost V 4 bases and J 1 base, with 15 bases left between them. CDR3 length: 16 residues. Germline V lookup: CDR1 SGDLS, CDR2 YYNGEE.

The rearrangement uses TRBV29-1 and TRBJ2-1; the match to TRBD2 covers 7 bases. Germline V gene lookup returns CDR1 SQVTM and CDR2 ANQGSEA. Losses at the gene ends were 4 bases for V and 10 bases for J; bases not matched to a gene: 1. This CDR3 comprises 10 residues. CDR3: CSVGREEQFF. The CDR3 nucleotides read TGCAGCGTTGGGCGGGAGGAGCAGTTCTTC.

With regard to this clone: At one end, the junction sequence differs from germline, possibly due to a read error. The chain couples TRBV5-1 to TRBJ2-1; a possible D gene is TRBD2 (6 bases). The germline gives CDR1 SGHRS, CDR2 YFSETQ. The CDR3 extends over 15 amino acids. CDR3 loop: CASNLLLGGLSEQFF. In DNA, the CDR3 is TGCGCCAGCAACTTGCTTCTTGGGGGGTTAAGTGAGCAGTTCTTC. Full variable domain (remainder filled in from reference TRBV5-1 and TRBJ2-1): KAGVTQTPRYLIKTRGQQVTLSCSPISGHRSVSWYQQTPGQGLQFLFEYFSETQRNKGNFPGRFSGRQFSNSRSEMNVSTLELGDSALYLCASNLLLGGLSEQFFGPGTRLTVL.

The chain is built from TRBV18 and TRBJ1-6, with 8 nucleotides matching TRBD1. V lost 6 bases and J lost 0; bases outside the gene matches: 7. Per the germline V gene, CDR1 is KGHSH and CDR2 is LQKENI. The CDR3 consists of 17 residues. The CDR3 region is CASSRDRPASYNSPLHF. For the CDR3, the DNA is TGTGCCAGCTCCCGGGACAGGCCGGCCTCCTATAATTCACCCCTCCACTTT.

This chain connects TRBV10-3 to TRBJ2-1; 13 nucleotides align to TRBD2. Germline CDR1 reads ENHRY; CDR2 reads SYGVKD. Trimming at V came to 6 bases and at J to 5 bases, leaving 4 bases not matched to a gene. The CDR3 length is 15 residues. The CDR3 region has the DNA TGTGCCATCAGGCCGGGACTAGCGGGAAACAATGAGCAGTTCTTC. It codes for CAIRPGLAGNNEQFF.

The chain employs TRBV29-1 and TRBJ2-1; D is undetermined. CDR3 size: 11 residues. Germline-derived CDR1 and CDR2 are SQVTM and ANQGSEA. V was shortened by 1 base and J by 9 bases, with 7 bases between the two germline ends. The CDR3 coding sequence is TGCAGCGTTGAAGCCCCGGGTGAGCAGTTCTTC. It specifies CSVEAPGEQFF.

V and J are TRBV5-6 and TRBJ2-1, with a tentative D call TRBD2 (5 bases). This CDR3 comprises 16 residues. Trimming left V 2 bases short and J 3 bases short, with 15 bases between. Germline CDR1 is SGHDT and CDR2 is YYEEEE. The CDR3 DNA is TGTGCCAGCAGCTTAGTGGCGGCTAGCCACTACAATGAGCAGTTCTTC. It yields the protein CASSLVAASHYNEQFF.

This clone was observed a single time. The chain carries TRBV9 and TRBJ2-1; D uncertain. This CDR3 is built from 16 residues. Trimming took off 2 bases at V and 4 bases at J, with 16 bases between the two ends. CDR1 is SGDLS and CDR2 is YYNGEE in the germline V gene. CDR3 sequence reads: CASSVSSLVGYNEQFF. DNA for the CDR3: TGTGCCAGCAGCGTCTCTAGTCTAGTTGGGTACAATGAGCAGTTCTTC. Looking up the rest from reference TRBV9 and TRBJ2-1 gives the full variable domain: DSGVTQTPKHLITATGQRVTLRCSPRSGDLSVYWYQQSLDQGLQFLIQYYNGEERAKGNILERFSAQQFPDLHSELNLSSLELGDSALYFCASSVSSLVGYNEQFFGPGTRLTVL.

The rearrangement links TRBV6-2 or TRBV6-3 to TRBJ1-1, with 11 positions matching TRBD1. The CDR3 covers 14 residues. Germline V gene sequence: CDR1 MNHEY, CDR2 SVGEGT. V lost 4 bases and J lost 6; bases outside the gene matches: 4. The CDR3 DNA is TGTGCCAGCAGTTCCTGGACAGGGGGCCCTGAAGCTTTCTTT. Its translation: CASSSWTGGPEAFF.

This clone was picked up one time. The chain couples TRBV7-9 to TRBJ2-5; TRBD2 aligns across 9 bases. CDR3 length: 14 amino acids. CDR1 and CDR2 (germline): SEHNR, FQNEAQ (reference sequence). Trimming cost V 4 bases and J 4 bases; bases outside gene matches: 4. In DNA, the CDR3 is TGTGCCAGCAGCTCAACGACTAGCGGAGAGACCCAGTACTTC. This gives the protein CASSSTTSGETQYF.